This TCR beta chain was retrieved from a study of T cells expressing NK-cell markers. About the research overall: It was sorted CD3+CD56+NKG2C+, CD3+CD56+NKG2C- and CD3+CD56-NKG2C+ T cells that supplied the TCR beta repertoires. Eight donors were sequenced, of whom seven were HCMV-seropositive, while the remaining one was HCMV-seronegative. General study findings and limits: Top CD8+ clonotypes included the dominant CD3+CD56+NKG2C+ clonotypes in six donors. In a few donors, dominant clonotypes made up about 25-65% of CD3+CD56-NKG2C+ cells.

The CDR3 is 14 residues long. Looked up from germline, CDR1 is SGHVS and CDR2 is FQNEAQ. About this clonotype: What it binds is not known.

TCRdb reanalyzed the 5' RACE reads and collapses them to one entry per CDR3 protein, without DNA. This table lists about 430,000 distinct CDR3 sequences. Sequences were obtained from blood T cells: a sorted CD56 or NKG2C T cell subset, CD4+ or CD8+ T cells, or bulk PBMC T cells (not recorded which). The V call is TRBV7-8, the J call TRBJ2-5. This clonotype was obtained from a woman between 45 and 60 years old in good health. The CDR3 sequence is CASSLLLALETQYF.